This section outlines one T cell receptor (beta chain) sequence together with its context. This entry is derived from a study of shared clonotypes between healthy human individuals. Study overall: The plates for each donor numbered three CD4 naive, three CD4 memory, two CD8 naive and one CD8 memory.

The V and J ends lost 7 bases and 7 bases respectively, with 20 bases between them. CDR1 is LNHDA and CDR2 is SQIVND in the germline V gene (reference sequence). This CDR3 has 15 residues. The method was immunoSEQ multiplex PCR; TCRdb's version includes in-frame clones alone and lacks a portion of them. Altogether about 710,000 clones are present, more than 70% being singletons, with the ten largest covering 1.5% to 2%. Every donor, a Caucasian adult, lived in Nashville, Tennessee. A split of CD4+ cells into CD45RA+ naive and CD45RA-negative memory subsets was performed. This receptor was identified in a woman aged 25 to 39 in good health. The V call is TRBV19, the J call TRBJ1-5, with D possibly TRBD1 on 5 matching bases. Sequenced input: memory CD4+ T cells sorted from blood. Stated subset: CD45RA-negative fraction. The CDR3: CASTTQEGRQQPQHF. The DNA of the CDR3 is TGTGCCAGTACCACACAAGAGGGGCGGCAGCAGCCCCAGCATTTT.